This TCR beta chain was observed in a study of blood T cells in healthy people across ages. Whole-study results and caveats: TCR beta diversity was tightly associated with the proportion of naive T cells.

Primed by a sample-barcoded 5' primer and a J-beta primer mix, a second PCR proceeded for 7 to 11 cycles. MiXCR was run by TCRdb on the 5' RACE reads, yielding one entry per CDR3 protein. The sample has some 710,000 distinct CDR3 sequences, over 20% seen once. Peripheral blood, about 10 milliliters per donor, was collected. This clonotype has more than one count but fewer than ten. Its antigen is unknown. This clonotype was sampled from a man aged 70 or older in good health. The source material was blood.

CDR3 protein: CASTGQTRDQPQHF. CDR3 nucleotides: TGTGCCAGCACGGGGCAGACAAGGGATCAGCCCCAGCATTTT. The chain combines TRBV2 with TRBJ1-5; a weak D match, TRBD1 (5 bases). The germline V gene encodes CDR1 SNHLY and CDR2 FYNNEI. The CDR3 is 14 residues long. Trimming stripped 7 bases from V and 5 bases from J, with 15 bases between.